This T cell receptor beta chain was recovered during a study of blood T cell repertoires in COVID-19. Looking at the study overall: Sources were T cells, B-cell-depleted T cells, or PBMCs; the material itself was cDNA or gDNA.

Assay: immunoSEQ multiplex PCR; the TCRdb copy retains only in-frame clones and omits some. The table shows around 99,000 clones, with less than 85% occurring only once. The CDR3 loop spans 14 amino acids. Germline V gene data show CDR1 as SEHNR and CDR2 as FQNEAQ (reference sequence). Trimming removed 3 bases at V and 0 bases at J, with 8 bases between. The sample was peripheral blood. The receptor comes from a man between 45 and 60 years old who had recovered from COVID-19. The genes are TRBV7-9 and TRBJ2-5; D perhaps matches TRBD2 (5 bases). The CDR3 coding sequence is TGTGCCAGCAGCTTTTTCGGGGACCAAGAGACCCAGTACTTC. It yields the protein CASSFFGDQETQYF.